This T cell receptor (beta chain) was retrieved from a study of cytomegalovirus exposure and HLA in healthy donors. Healthy bone marrow donors made up the cohort. A note on this clone: Other DNA sequences in this sample translate to the same CDR3.

This CDR3 region has 13 residues. The germline CDR1 and CDR2 sequences are SGHRS and YFSETQ. Trimming took off 0 bases at V and 5 bases at J, with 8 bases between the two ends. Amplification used 60 Vbeta primers and 13 Jbeta primers. Profiling relied on immunoSEQ multiplex PCR, and the TCRdb table lists in-frame clones only, not all of them. The data contain 150,000 to 200,000 clones, roughly two thirds of them singletons. Input material: PBMCs. This chain joins TRBV5-1 and TRBJ1-1, with D perhaps TRBD1 (5 bases). The receptor was derived from a woman aged 18-29 years in good health and CMV-seropositive. The CDR3 region is CASSLAGDTEAFF. DNA of the CDR3: TGCGCCAGCAGCTTGGCGGGGGATACTGAAGCTTTCTTT.